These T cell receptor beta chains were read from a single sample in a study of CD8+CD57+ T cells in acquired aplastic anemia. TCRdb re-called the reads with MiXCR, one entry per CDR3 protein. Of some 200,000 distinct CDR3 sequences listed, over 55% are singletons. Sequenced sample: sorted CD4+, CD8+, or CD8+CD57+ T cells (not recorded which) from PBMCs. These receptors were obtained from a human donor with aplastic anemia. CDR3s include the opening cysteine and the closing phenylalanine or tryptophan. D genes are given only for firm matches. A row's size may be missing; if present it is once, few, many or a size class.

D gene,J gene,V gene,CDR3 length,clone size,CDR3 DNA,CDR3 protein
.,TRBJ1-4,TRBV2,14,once,TGTGCCAGCGGGCGGGCCGAATCGTTTGAAAAACTGTTTTTT,CASGRAESFEKLFF
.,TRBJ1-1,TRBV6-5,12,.,TGTGCCAGCACCCGACAGAACACTGAAGCTTTCTTT,CASTRQNTEAFF
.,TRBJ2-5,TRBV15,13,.,TGTGCCACCAGCAGAGACAAGGGGGAGACCCAGTACTTC,CATSRDKGETQYF
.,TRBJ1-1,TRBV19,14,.,TGTGCCAGTAGTATAGACAGGGCTTTTACTGAAGCTTTCTTT,CASSIDRAFTEAFF
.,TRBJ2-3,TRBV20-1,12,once,TGCAGTGCTAGAGACCCGGGGTGTACGCAGTATTTT,CSARDPGCTQYF
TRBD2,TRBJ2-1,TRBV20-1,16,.,TGCAGTGTTCATCCCACCCAGCGGGGGGATTACAATGAGCAGTTCTTC,CSVHPTQRGDYNEQFF
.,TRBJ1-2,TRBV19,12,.,TGTGCCAGTAGTATAACCGGATATGGCTACACCTTC,CASSITGYGYTF
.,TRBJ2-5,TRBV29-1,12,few,TGCAGCGTTGATGGCTACTTAAGGACCCAGTACTTC,CSVDGYLRTQYF
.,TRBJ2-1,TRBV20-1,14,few,TGCAGTGCCAGGAGGACGGCGGCAAGCAATGAGCAGTTCTTC,CSARRTAASNEQFF
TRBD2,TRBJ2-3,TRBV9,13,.,TGTGCCAGCAGCGGCGGAACTAGCGGGACGCAGTATTTT,CASSGGTSGTQYF
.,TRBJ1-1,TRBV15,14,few,TGTGCCACCAGCAGAGATCAGGTAGCTATTGAAGCTTTCTTT,CATSRDQVAIEAFF
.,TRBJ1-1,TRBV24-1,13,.,TGTGCCACCAGTGGCAGGGCGAGTCCTGAAGCTTTCTTT,CATSGRASPEAFF
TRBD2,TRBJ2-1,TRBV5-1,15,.,TGCGCCAGCAGCTTGGTTTCAGCGGGAGTTCGGGAGCAGTTCTTC,CASSLVSAGVREQFF